This T cell receptor (beta chain) emerged from a study of blood T cells in healthy people across ages (dated by TCRdb to the mid-2010s). Broadly, across the study: Template switching captured roughly one uniquely barcoded TCR beta cDNA molecule per two T cells in model experiments. To avoid experimental bias, donors of different ages were randomly spread across the sequencing lanes. The donors were split into four age groups: young (average approximately 16 years), middle-aged (39), aged (more than 60) and long-lived (over 80). Two additional independent replicas of 1 million unique cDNA reads from the same blood draw were analyzed for two donors (one aged 18 to 29 and one aged 80 or older). Using deep sequencing normalized with unique cDNA molecular identifiers, the study measured how TCR beta repertoire diversity changes with age.

The 35 to 40 donors, aged 6 to 90 years, were systemically healthy Caucasian individuals from Russia. Each donor gave 8 to 10 milliliters of peripheral blood, collected into EDTA-treated Vacutainer tubes. Ficoll-Paque density-gradient centrifugation was used to isolate PBMCs, with at least 7 million obtained per sample. Trizol reagent was used to extract total RNA from PBMCs, with at least 6 micrograms per sample. For every donor, flow cytometry on a PBMC aliquot measured the percentage of naive CD45RAhigh/CD27high T cells. The germline V end is reduced by 3 bases and the J end by 5 bases; junction bases left unmatched: 4. From its cysteine to its phenylalanine, the CDR3 spans 15 amino acids. Of all the DNA, just the CDR3 is kept, 45 bases in frame from base 1. As encoded in the germline V gene, CDR1 is SGHRS while CDR2 is YFSETQ. The library was produced with 5' RACE. The listed sequencing device is Illumina HiSeq 2500. A second PCR of about 7 to 12 cycles was run with a J-beta primer mix and a sample-barcoded 5' primer. Each TCR beta cDNA molecule received a unique molecular identifier from a template-switch 5' adaptor carrying 12 random nucleotides. At least 2.5 million CDR3-containing paired-end reads were obtained from each sample. First-strand cDNA was synthesized from all RNA with the Mint cDNA synthesis kit, primed by a TRBC-specific oligonucleotide. Following uracil-DNA glycosylase treatment, all cDNA underwent a first 18-cycle PCR with the universal primers M1SS and BC2_uni_R. On the study's bioinformatics: For normalization, 1 million high-quality reads were randomly selected from each sample, with every read carrying a distinct molecular identifier. Instead of being binned into consensus sequences, reads that shared molecular identifiers were thrown out. MiTCR, run with a Q25 quality threshold and the strictest error-elimination algorithm, handled CDR3 identification, clonotype clustering and error correction. Lower-bound total TCR beta diversity was estimated with a nonparametric unseen species model using Euler transformation. Using fastp at Q25 and MiXCR, TCRdb reprocessed the public reads and kept productive beta chains. Merged by CDR3 protein, the rows form single entries marked with the most common genes and DNA. These V and J calls rely on TCRdb rather than the paper's analysis. This sample holds 250,000 to 300,000 distinct CDR3 sequences; 25% to 30% were observed only once. The biggest ten clones account for 29% of the sample.

Remarks on this clonotype: Its antigen target is currently unknown. Base quality data are lacking; no much larger clone is found one base away.

The full study reports these points: Because the CMV infection status of the donors was unknown, age-related changes in expanded clonotypes may potentially have been confounded. As age increased, observed TCR beta diversity per million T cells dropped in a roughly linear way, and a significant reduction was already evident by age 40. Total diversity estimates from one million sequenced T cells were considered lower bounds and underestimates. Compared with the aged group, the long-lived group had more naive CD4+ T cells, fewer expanded clones and increased TCR diversity, a pattern suggesting age selection. Observed TCR beta diversity correlated strongly with the percentage of naive T cells measured by flow cytometry. Bulk unsorted PBMC profiling prevented conclusive comparison of naive and antigen-experienced compartments.

This chain joins TRBV5-1 to TRBJ2-5; TRBD2 agrees with 13 junctional bases. This clonotype originated in a woman in her 70s in good health. The sample consisted of blood. CDR3 loop: CASSWTSGRRETQYF. The nucleotide sequence is TGCGCCAGCAGCTGGACTAGCGGGAGACGGGAGACCCAGTACTTC.